Presented here are 17 T cell receptor beta chains from one specimen sequenced in a study of blood T cell repertoires in COVID-19. Method: immunoSEQ multiplex PCR; TCRdb's copy keeps in-frame clones and lacks some. Of about 200,000 clones in the sample, 80% to 90% were seen once. Sequencing input: peripheral blood. The source of these receptors is a woman in her fifties or sixties with acute or convalescent COVID-19.

Worth noting for this clone: Other DNA sequences in this specimen translate into the identical CDR3. The V and J genes are TRBV9 and TRBJ2-7, with 12 bases that match TRBD2. V was pared by 4 bases and J by 1 base, with 3 bases of the junction left unmatched. The germline V gene has CDR1 SGDLS and CDR2 YYNGEE. This CDR3 has 15 residues. CDR3 nucleotide sequence: TGTGCCAGCAGCCCCGGACTAGCGGGATCCTACGAGCAGTACTTC. Its protein product is CASSPGLAGSYEQYF.

The table lists this clone with a count of one. The chain joins TRBV6-1 to TRBJ1-5, with D uncertain. V lost 1 base, J lost 11 bases, and 18 bases lay in between. Germline CDR1 is MNHNS and CDR2 is SASEGT. This CDR3 comprises 15 residues. The CDR3 sequence: CASSEGGVHLSAQHF. CDR3 bases: TGTGCCAGCAGTGAAGGGGGAGTCCACCTTTCCGCCCAGCATTTT.

This clone was seen only a few times. The CDR3 nucleotides are TGCAGCGTCGACGCTAGCGGTAGGGGTGGTGAGCAGTTCTTC. Translated, it gives CSVDASGRGGEQFF. The V gene is TRBV29-1, the J gene TRBJ2-1, with 7 nucleotides matching TRBD2. Germline CDR1 reads SQVTM; CDR2 reads ANQGSEA. V dropped 6 bases and J dropped 9; count of bases not matched to a gene: 14. CDR3 length: 14 residues.

The J gene is TRBJ2-2, the V gene TRBV27; D perhaps matches TRBD2 (5 bases). The CDR3 has 13 residues. The V end lost 3 bases, the J end lost 6 bases, and 8 bases lay between the germline ends. Germline loops: CDR1 MNHEY, CDR2 SMNVEV (reference sequence). The CDR3 coding sequence is TGTGCCAGCAGTTTTAGAGCGGCCGGGGAGCTGTTTTTT. Its translation: CASSFRAAGELFF.

The chain links TRBV7-3 to TRBJ2-2, with 7 bases fitting TRBD1. After removal of 4 bases from V and 5 bases from J, the junction contained 10 bases not matched to a gene. Germline V lookup: CDR1 SGHTA, CDR2 FQGTGA. The CDR3 is 16 residues long. The CDR3 region has the DNA TGTGCCAGCAGCTCGACCGGGACAGTTGGGACCGGGGAGCTGTTTTTT. Translating it yields CASSSTGTVGTGELFF.

The chain couples TRBV5-1 to TRBJ2-7; 7 bases are a match to TRBD2. The CDR3 is made up of 15 amino acids. Losses at the gene ends were 4 bases for V and 7 bases for J; bases not matched to a gene: 14. Per the germline V gene, CDR1 is SGHRS and CDR2 is YFSETQ. The CDR3 here is CASSLPSGNNGEQYF. The CDR3 region has the DNA TGCGCCAGCAGCCTACCTAGCGGAAACAATGGAGAGCAGTACTTC. Combining the CDR3 with reference TRBV5-1 and TRBJ2-7 gives the whole variable domain KAGVTQTPRYLIKTRGQQVTLSCSPISGHRSVSWYQQTPGQGLQFLFEYFSETQRNKGNFPGRFSGRQFSNSRSEMNVSTLELGDSALYLCASSLPSGNNGEQYFGPGTRLTVT.

This chain uses TRBV21-1 with TRBJ1-2; the table names TRBD1, a call not compared with the DNA. TRBV21-1 is assigned pseudogene status. The CDR3 is 14 residues long. CDR3 DNA sequence: TGTGCCAGCAGCACCTTTTGGGGCACCTATGGCTACACCTTC. Translation: CASSTFWGTYGYTF.

This clone was seen once. The chain links TRBV7-2 to TRBJ2-3; 9 bases fit TRBD1. The junction had 10 bases not matched to a gene; V was cut back by 5 bases and J by 4 bases. The CDR3 sequence is 16 residues long. Germline V gives CDR1 SGHTA, CDR2 FQGNSA. The CDR3 loop reads CASSTPWDRDPDTQYF. CDR3 DNA: TGTGCCAGCAGCACCCCGTGGGACAGGGACCCAGATACGCAGTATTTT.

V is TRBV25-1 and J is TRBJ2-7; D unclear. This CDR3 is 11 amino acids long. The germline V gene encodes CDR1 MGHDK and CDR2 SYGVNS. Between the trimmed V and J ends, which lost 5 bases and 3 bases, there was a span of 5 bases. The CDR3 sequence is CASSPYYEQYF. Written as DNA, the CDR3 is TGTGCCAGCAGTCCCTACTACGAGCAGTACTTC.

This clone was found a few times. The chain links TRBV7-9 to TRBJ2-7; unclear D gene. Germline lookup yields CDR1 SEHNR and CDR2 FQNEAQ (reference sequence). V lost 0 bases and J 0 bases, leaving 3 bases between the germline ends. The CDR3 covers 13 residues. CDR3 sequence reads: CASSLARSYEQYF. For the CDR3, the DNA is TGTGCCAGCAGCTTAGCGCGCTCCTACGAGCAGTACTTC.

As concerns this clone: Other DNA variants within this sample encode the same CDR3. The V and J genes are TRBV3-1 (or the pseudogene TRBV3-2) and TRBJ2-3, with D perhaps matching TRBD1 (5 bases). Germline V gives CDR1 LGHDT, CDR2 YNNKEL (reference sequence). The V end lost 1 base, the J end lost 0 bases, and 8 bases lay between the germline ends. The CDR3 sequence is 15 residues long. For the CDR3, the DNA is TGTGCCAGCAGCCAAGGAGACAGCAGCACAGATACGCAGTATTTT. Amino acids: CASSQGDSSTDTQYF.

This clone was detected only once. CDR3 sequence (DNA): TGTGCCAGCAGCTTAGGTTTCGGAGCAACTAATGAAAAACTGTTTTTT. Protein sequence: CASSLGFGATNEKLFF. V and J are TRBV7-9 and TRBJ1-4; D unresolved. Germline CDR1 reads SEHNR; CDR2 reads FQNEAQ (reference sequence). Trimming shortened V by 1 base and J by 0 bases, and 9 bases separated the two germline ends. CDR3 length: 16 residues.

V gene TRBV6-6 combines with J gene TRBJ1-2; no firm D call. Trimming took off 2 bases at V and 3 bases at J, with 10 bases between the two ends. The length of the CDR3 is 14 residues. The V gene's germline CDR1 is MNHNY and CDR2 SVGAGI (reference sequence). The CDR3 is CASSYNSLDYGYTF. As DNA, the CDR3 is TGTGCCAGCAGTTACAATAGCTTAGACTATGGCTACACCTTC.

The CDR3 loop is CASSATGEAFF. CDR3 in DNA: TGTGCCAGCAGTGCTACAGGGGAAGCTTTCTTT. The rearrangement links TRBV27 to TRBJ1-1; weak D call: TRBD1 (6 bases). This CDR3 is built from 11 residues. Deletions cut 5 bases from V and 8 bases from J, with 9 bases between. Looked up from germline, CDR1 is MNHEY and CDR2 is SMNVEV (reference sequence).

In the case of this clone: The same CDR3 also results from other DNA sequences found in this sample. J is TRBJ1-2 and V is TRBV29-1, with 8 bases that match TRBD1. The CDR3 length is 12 residues. CDR1 and CDR2 (germline): SQVTM, ANQGSEA. V shed 6 bases, J shed 5 bases, and the junction held 5 bases outside the gene matches. CDR3 loop: CSVPDRVYGYTF. The CDR3 nucleotides are TGCAGCGTCCCGGACAGGGTGTATGGCTACACCTTC.

This sequence joins TRBV6-1 and TRBJ1-1; possible D gene TRBD1, 5 bases. This CDR3 spans 15 amino acids. Germline CDR1 MNHNS, CDR2 SASEGT. V dropped 3 bases and J dropped 2 bases, with 13 bases sitting between them. The CDR3 is CASSDLGEGNTEAFF. CDR3 coding DNA: TGTGCCAGCAGTGATTTAGGGGAGGGCAACACTGAAGCTTTCTTT.

J is TRBJ1-2 and V is TRBV24-1; 10 bases line up with TRBD1. With V trimmed by 5 bases and J by 6 bases, 2 bases remained unmatched. CDR1 KGHDR and CDR2 SFDVKD come from the germline V gene. The CDR3 runs 13 residues. The CDR3 coding sequence is TGTGCCACCAGTGGTGGGACAGGGGATGGCTACACCTTC. It translates to CATSGGTGDGYTF.